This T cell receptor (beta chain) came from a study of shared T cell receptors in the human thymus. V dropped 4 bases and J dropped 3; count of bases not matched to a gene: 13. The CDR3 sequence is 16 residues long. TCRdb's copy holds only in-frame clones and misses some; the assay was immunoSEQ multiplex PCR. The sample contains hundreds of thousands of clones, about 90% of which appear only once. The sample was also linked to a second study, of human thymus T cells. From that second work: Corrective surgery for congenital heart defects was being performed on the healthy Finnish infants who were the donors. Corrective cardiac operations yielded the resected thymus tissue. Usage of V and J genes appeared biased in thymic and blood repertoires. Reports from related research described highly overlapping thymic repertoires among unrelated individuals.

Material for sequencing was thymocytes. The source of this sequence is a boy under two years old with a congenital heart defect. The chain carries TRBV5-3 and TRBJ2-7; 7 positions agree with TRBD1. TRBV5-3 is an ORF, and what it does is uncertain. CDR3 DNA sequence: TGTGCCAGAAGCCCTAACAGGGGTAGGTGGTTCTACGAGCAGTACTTC. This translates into CARSPNRGRWFYEQYF.